The 11 T cell receptor beta chains reported below all come from one sample, sequenced in a study of T cell responses to AZD1222 COVID-19 vaccine. Method: immunoSEQ multiplex PCR; TCRdb's copy keeps in-frame clones and lacks some. Seen here are roughly 130,000 clones, roughly 92% observed once, and the top ten hold around 1.1%. Here the sequenced sample was peripheral blood, taken 28 days after the second AZD1222 dose. The receptors come from an adult who received the AZD1222 COVID-19 vaccine.

The J gene is TRBJ2-5, the V gene TRBV18; D is undetermined. Germline lookup yields CDR1 KGHSH and CDR2 LQKENI. The CDR3 totals 15 residues. V gave up 0 bases and J gave up 1 base, with 9 bases separating them. For the CDR3, the DNA is TGTGCCAGCTCACCACCGGGCCGGACCCAAGAGACCCAGTACTTC. This sequence encodes CASSPPGRTQETQYF.

V usage is TRBV28 and J usage is TRBJ2-5; 7 bases fit TRBD2. The V gene's germline CDR1 is MDHEN and CDR2 SYDVKM. The CDR3 has 15 residues. V was pared by 3 bases and J by 1 base, with 5 bases of the junction left unmatched. DNA of the CDR3: TGTGCCAGCAGTTTGGTCCTAGCGGTCCAAGAGACCCAGTACTTC. It codes for CASSLVLAVQETQYF.

This clone has just a few counts. V usage is TRBV27 and J usage is TRBJ1-2; D possibly corresponds to TRBD1 (5 bases). Germline CDR1 and CDR2: MNHEY and SMNVEV (reference sequence). The CDR3 is 13 amino acids. V was shortened by 2 bases and J by 7 bases, with 11 bases between the two germline ends. CDR3 sequence: CASSLRQGLGYTF. CDR3 bases: TGTGCCAGCAGTTTAAGGCAGGGTCTTGGCTACACCTTC.

The CDR3 region is CASTKQSYGYTF. CDR3 DNA sequence: TGTGCCAGCACGAAACAGAGCTATGGCTACACCTTC. The chain recombines TRBV6-8 with TRBJ1-2, with unresolved D. The V gene's germline CDR1 is MNHGY and CDR2 SAAAGT. The CDR3 totals 12 residues. The V gene lost 7 bases and the J gene lost 4 bases, with 10 bases spanning the gap.

This chain connects TRBV7-9 to TRBJ2-7; TRBD1 agrees at 8 bases. The germline gives CDR1 SEHNR, CDR2 FQNEAQ (reference sequence). This CDR3 is 14 amino acids long. With 5 bases clipped from V and 7 bases from J, the junction kept 10 bases outside the gene matches. The DNA of the CDR3 is TGTGCCAGCAGCCCCCCGGACAGGGAGCGGGAGCAGTACTTC. Translation: CASSPPDREREQYF.

This sequence joins TRBV9 and TRBJ1-3, with D tentatively TRBD1 (6 bases). CDR3 length equals 14 residues. V was cut by 5 bases and J by 4 bases, with 13 bases left in between. The germline V gene has CDR1 SGDLS and CDR2 YYNGEE. The CDR3 protein is CASRGQGQGNTIYF. In DNA form, the CDR3 reads TGTGCCAGCAGAGGGCAGGGGCAGGGAAACACCATATATTTT.

This clone was seen a handful of times. CDR3 sequence (DNA): TGTGCCTGGAGTGCCTCAGGGCAGCCCCAGCATTTT. Its translation: CAWSASGQPQHF. J is TRBJ1-5 and V is TRBV30; the D gene is possibly TRBD1 (5 bases). CDR1 is GTSNPN, CDR2 SVGIG, per germline (reference sequence). V gave up 1 base and J gave up 7 bases, with 8 bases separating them. The CDR3 loop spans 12 amino acids.

The rearrangement links TRBV12-3 or TRBV12-4 to TRBJ1-2, with TRBD1 identical over 7 bases. After removal of 5 bases from V and 8 bases from J, the junction contained 8 bases not matched to a gene. The CDR3 extends over 13 amino acids. This chain's CDR3 is CASSIDRAGGYTF. CDR3 coding DNA: TGTGCCAGCAGTATCGACAGGGCGGGCGGCTACACCTTC.

The V call is TRBV9, the J call TRBJ1-1; D possibly corresponds to TRBD1 (5 bases). Trimming pared 0 bases from V and 5 bases from J, leaving 14 bases between. This CDR3 contains 15 residues. Germline V gene lookup returns CDR1 SGDLS and CDR2 YYNGEE. The CDR3 nucleotides read TGTGCCAGCAGCGTAGAGGCAGGGCTTGGGACTGAAGCTTTCTTT. It codes for CASSVEAGLGTEAFF. The full variable domain, completed using reference TRBV9 and TRBJ1-1, is DSGVTQTPKHLITATGQRVTLRCSPRSGDLSVYWYQQSLDQGLQFLIQYYNGEERAKGNILERFSAQQFPDLHSELNLSSLELGDSALYFCASSVEAGLGTEAFFGQGTRLTVV.

The chain uses TRBV7-2 and TRBJ2-3, with TRBD2 identical over 7 bases. Per germline, CDR1 SGHTA and CDR2 FQGNSA. With V trimmed by 1 base and J by 2 bases, 3 bases remained unmatched. CDR3 size: 15 residues. The CDR3 bases are TGTGCCAGCAGCTTAGGTGGGAGGGCCACAGATACGCAGTATTTT. Its translation is CASSLGGRATDTQYF.

The chain carries TRBV6-5 and TRBJ2-2, with TRBD1 matching 8 bases. This CDR3 is 15 amino acids long. Germline lookup yields CDR1 MNHEY and CDR2 SVGAGI. The V segment lost 3 bases and the J segment 5 bases; nucleotides outside the gene matches: 5. The CDR3 DNA reads as TGTGCCAGCAGTTATCAGGGGGCCGGAACCGGGGAGCTGTTTTTT. Residues: CASSYQGAGTGELFF.